This T cell receptor (beta chain) derives from a study of CD8+ T cells in alopecia areata. Turning to the study itself: Tofacitinib treatment spanned 6 to 18 months, with 6 months off drug afterward.

Treatment defined: oral pan-JAK inhibitor, 5-10 mg twice daily. Germline CDR1 is SGHTA and CDR2 is FQGNSA. Trimming removed 4 bases at V and 3 bases at J, with 4 bases between. The CDR3 spans 11 residues. Study results and limitations: Scalp clonality and expanded CD8+ clones among the top 100 fell significantly with tofacitinib.

Concerning this clone: Antigen: not known.

After isolation, RNA underwent reverse transcription to generate cDNA as the sequencing template. The table came from immunoSEQ multiplex PCR; TCRdb's copy has only in-frame clones and leaves some out. Of under 150,000 clones detected, roughly 82% appear once; the ten largest clones hold around 25%. This sequence was found in a human donor with alopecia areata. Source: CD8+ T cells sorted from blood, taken at week 4, from a patient treated with tofacitinib. This sequence joins TRBV7-2 and TRBJ2-7; D is undetermined. CDR3 DNA sequence: TGTGCCAGCAGCTCCCTCTACGAGCAGTACTTC. Protein sequence: CASSSLYEQYF. The full variable domain, in which reference TRBV7-2 and TRBJ2-7 provide the parts outside the CDR3, is GAGVSQSPSNKVTEKGKDVELRCDPISGHTALYWYRQSLGQGLEFLIYFQGNSAPDKSGLPSDRFSAERTGGSVSTLTIQRTQQEDSAVYLCASSSLYEQYFGPGTRLTVT.